The sequence of this TCR beta chain was determined in a study of immune cell composition in non-small cell lung cancer. Normal lung was taken at the farthest possible site, at least 3 cm from tumour. Remarks on this clone: Its antigen is as yet unknown.

Overall study results and limits: Tumour TCR-beta clonality showed no significant link to smoking pack-years. Squamous carcinomas (approximately 80%) more often had tumour-associated clones >0.5% than adenocarcinomas (around 33%).

The CDR3 is 13 amino acids. V shed 7 bases, J shed 8 bases, and the junction held 6 bases outside the gene matches. Germline V gives CDR1 SNHLY, CDR2 FYNNEI. Sequencing was performed with immunoSEQ multiplex PCR; in TCRdb, only in-frame clones are kept and a portion is missing. This table has around 15,000 clones, about 80% appearing once. Another study also made use of these data, one on CD4 T cells in lung cancer. That study reports: Blood T cells were screened for responses to candidate mutation neoepitopes. Curative-intent resections for stage I-III non-small cell lung cancer supplied tumor and non-adjacent lung tissue.

Input material: non-adjacent lung tissue. The TCR originated in a human donor with non-small cell lung cancer. The V and J genes are TRBV2 and TRBJ2-1; TRBD1 matches at 9 bases. Written as DNA, the CDR3 is TGTGCCAGCATCCTGGACAGGGGCTATGAGCAGTTCTTC. It translates to CASILDRGYEQFF.